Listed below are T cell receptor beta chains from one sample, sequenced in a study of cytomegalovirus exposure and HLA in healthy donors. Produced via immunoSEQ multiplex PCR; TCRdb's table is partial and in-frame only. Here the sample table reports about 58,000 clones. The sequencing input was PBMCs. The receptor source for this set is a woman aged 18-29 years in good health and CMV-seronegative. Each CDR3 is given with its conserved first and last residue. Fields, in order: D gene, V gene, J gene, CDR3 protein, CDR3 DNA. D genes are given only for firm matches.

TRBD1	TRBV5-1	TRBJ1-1	CASSLGQGGMNTEAFF	TGCGCCAGCAGCTTGGGACAGGGGGGCATGAACACTGAAGCTTTCTTT
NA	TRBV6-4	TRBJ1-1	CASSASRNTEAFF	TGTGCCAGCAGTGCCTCTAGGAACACTGAAGCTTTCTTT
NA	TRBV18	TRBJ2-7	CASSPPTDKYEQYF	TGTGCCAGCTCACCGCCTACGGACAAGTACGAGCAGTACTTC
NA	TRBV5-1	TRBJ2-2	CASSLLAGTNTGELFF	TGCGCCAGCAGCTTGCTAGCCGGAACGAACACCGGGGAGCTGTTTTTT
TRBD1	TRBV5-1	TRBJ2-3	CASSSQGFGTDTQYF	TGCGCCAGCAGCTCACAGGGGTTTGGCACAGATACGCAGTATTTT
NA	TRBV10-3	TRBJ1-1	CAISPGGTEAFF	TGTGCCATCAGCCCCGGGGGCACTGAAGCTTTCTTT
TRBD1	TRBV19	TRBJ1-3	CASRDRITGNTIYF	TGTGCCAGTAGGGACAGGATTACTGGAAACACCATATATTTT
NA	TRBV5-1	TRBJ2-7	CASSLRGTWYEQYF	TGCGCCAGCAGCTTGCGGGGGACTTGGTACGAGCAGTACTTC
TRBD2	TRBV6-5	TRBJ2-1	CASSYSLAGTPAEQFF	TGTGCCAGCAGTTACTCGCTAGCGGGGACCCCGGCTGAGCAGTTCTTC
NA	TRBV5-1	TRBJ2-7	CASSLSGPTYEQYF	TGCGCCAGCAGCTTGTCAGGCCCTACCTACGAGCAGTACTTC
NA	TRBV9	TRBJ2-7	CASSPRVTSYEQYF	TGTGCCAGCAGCCCCAGGGTCACCTCCTACGAGCAGTACTTC
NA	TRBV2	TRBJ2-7	CASNLNSYEQYF	TGTGCCAGCAACCTAAACTCCTACGAGCAGTACTTC
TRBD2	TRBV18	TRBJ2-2	CASSPFPSGQKTTGELFF	TGTGCCAGCTCACCATTCCCTAGCGGTCAAAAGACAACCGGGGAGCTGTTTTTT
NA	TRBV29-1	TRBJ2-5	CSVGQGRETQYF	TGCAGCGTTGGGCAGGGGCGGGAGACCCAGTACTTC
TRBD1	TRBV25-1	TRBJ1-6	CASSDPGQGYNSPLHF	TGTGCCAGCAGTGACCCGGGACAGGGGTATAATTCACCCCTCCACTTT